These 16 T cell receptor beta chains share one sample of origin, sequenced in a study of T-cell memory formation after mild COVID-19. Each CDR3 protein gets one entry after TCRdb re-called the 5' RACE reads with MiXCR. The repertoire consists of around 390,000 distinct CDR3 sequences, with roughly 15% occurring once and the leading ten covering around a fifth. The sequenced sample was PBMCs or a T cell subset sorted from them (not recorded which). The receptors derive from a young man who had mild COVID-19 (a few samples of this study predate the infection). Cell type and time point are not known.

This clonotype appeared many times. This chain uses TRBV6-5 with TRBJ2-5; D is possibly TRBD1 or TRBD2 (5 bases each). The CDR3 runs to 14 residues. V lost 5 bases and J lost 5, with 15 bases in between. Germline CDR1 is MNHEY and CDR2 is SVGAGI. The CDR3: CASSPRGLRETQYF. The CDR3 region has the DNA TGTGCCAGCAGTCCACGGGGCCTTCGGGAGACCCAGTACTTC.

This clonotype came up many times. This chain connects TRBV5-1 to TRBJ2-3; 7 bases map to TRBD1. Trimming took 2 bases from V and 6 from J; bases not matched to a gene: 15. In germline, CDR1 is SGHRS, CDR2 YFSETQ. CDR3 length: 17 amino acids. The CDR3 DNA sequence: TGCGCCAGCAGCTTAGAAGGGAGAGCCGACAGGGCCGATACGCAGTATTTT. Residues: CASSLEGRADRADTQYF.

CDR3 coding DNA: TGTGCCAGCAGTACGGCAGGGGGCTACACTGAAGCTTTCTTT. Amino acids: CASSTAGGYTEAFF. The V and J genes are TRBV7-2 and TRBJ1-1, with 8 bases lining up with TRBD1. CDR1 is SGHTA, CDR2 FQGNSA, per germline. This CDR3 comprises 14 residues. The ends lost 6 bases at V and 3 bases at J; junction bases unmatched: 6.

The chain recombines TRBV6-2 or TRBV6-3 with TRBJ2-2; D is ambiguous. Germline V gene lookup returns CDR1 MNHEY and CDR2 SVGEGT. This CDR3 spans 16 amino acids. The V end lost 8 bases, the J end lost 4 bases, and 20 bases lay between the germline ends. Written as DNA, the CDR3 is TGTGCCAGCGGGGATAACACTGATGCTGCCACCGGGGAGCTGTTTTTT. Translation gives CASGDNTDAATGELFF.

This clonotype was detected ten times or more. The chain has TRBV5-1 and TRBJ2-7; TRBD1 agrees at 9 bases. Germline CDR1 is SGHRS and CDR2 is YFSETQ. V shed 0 bases, J shed 5 bases, and the junction held 6 bases outside the gene matches. The CDR3 loop spans 15 amino acids. The CDR3 region has the DNA TGCGCCAGCAGCTTGGCCCTACAGGGGGCCAACGAGCAGTACTTC. This gives the protein CASSLALQGANEQYF. Supplemented by reference TRBV5-1 and TRBJ2-7, the full variable domain reads KAGVTQTPRYLIKTRGQQVTLSCSPISGHRSVSWYQQTPGQGLQFLFEYFSETQRNKGNFPGRFSGRQFSNSRSEMNVSTLELGDSALYLCASSLALQGANEQYFGPGTRLTVT.

At least ten counts were recorded for this clonotype. The chain employs TRBV18 and TRBJ2-1, with TRBD2 matching 10 bases. Germline lookup yields CDR1 KGHSH and CDR2 LQKENI. V dropped 1 base and J dropped 7; count of bases not matched to a gene: 4. The CDR3 is made up of 15 amino acids. This CDR3 is CASSPLPAGGNEQFF. The DNA of the CDR3 is TGTGCCAGCTCACCACTGCCAGCGGGGGGGAATGAGCAGTTCTTC.

The chain carries TRBV11-2 and TRBJ2-2; D is tentatively TRBD1 or TRBD2 (6 bases each). Trimming took off 5 bases at V and 14 bases at J, with 18 bases between the two ends. Germline CDR1 is SGHAT and CDR2 is FQNNGV. This CDR3 spans 13 amino acids. CDR3 in DNA: TGTGCCAGCAGCCCCGGGGGCTCTTGGGTTCTGTTTTTT. Translation gives CASSPGGSWVLFF.

The genes are TRBV20-1 and TRBJ2-1; 7 nucleotides agree with TRBD2. CDR1 is DFQATT and CDR2 is SNEGSKA in the germline V gene (reference sequence). This CDR3 contains 13 residues. J was trimmed by 2 bases and V by 6 bases; bases with no gene match: 4. The CDR3 region is CSATGTTYNEQFF. In nucleotides, the CDR3 is TGCAGTGCCACCGGGACTACCTACAATGAGCAGTTCTTC.

This clonotype has just a few counts. The genes are TRBV6-5 and TRBJ1-5; 9 bases fit TRBD1. The CDR3 has 16 residues. V lost 5 bases, J lost 0 bases, and 5 bases stayed unmatched. The V gene's germline CDR1 is MNHEY and CDR2 SVGAGI. CDR3 DNA: TGTGCCAGCAGTGGACAGGGGTGGGATAGCAATCAGCCCCAGCATTTT. As protein: CASSGQGWDSNQPQHF.

The chain carries TRBV9 and TRBJ2-1; a weak D match, TRBD2 (5 bases). The V gene lost 7 bases and the J gene lost 14 bases, with 10 bases spanning the gap. Germline V CDR1 and CDR2: SGDLS, YYNGEE. CDR3 length equals 9 residues. The CDR3 sequence is CASEGLEFF. The CDR3 bases are TGTGCCAGCGAGGGTTTGGAGTTCTTC.

The gene calls are TRBV21-1 and TRBJ1-2. TRBV21-1 is annotated as a pseudogene. The CDR3 has 14 amino acids. The CDR3 here is CASSTVHASGGYTF. The CDR3 DNA is TGTGCCAGCAGTACAGTACACGCTAGTGGTGGCTACACCTTC.

The chain employs TRBV9 and TRBJ2-7; D possibly corresponds to TRBD1 (6 bases). Germline CDR1 and CDR2: SGDLS and YYNGEE. This CDR3 spans 15 amino acids. The germline V and J ends were trimmed by 4 bases and 0 bases, with 14 bases remaining between them. The CDR3 sequence is CASSPGTNPSYEQYF. The CDR3 bases are TGTGCCAGCAGCCCGGGGACAAATCCCTCCTACGAGCAGTACTTC.

This clonotype has a handful of counts. The chain is built from TRBV20-1 and TRBJ2-3; 7 nucleotides align to TRBD2. J lost 4 bases, V lost 3 bases, and 19 bases had no gene match. This CDR3 comprises 18 residues. The germline V gene has CDR1 DFQATT and CDR2 SNEGSKA (reference sequence). CDR3 sequence: CSARTPWGGSDGADTQYF. The CDR3 DNA follows: TGCAGTGCTAGGACTCCCTGGGGGGGATCTGACGGGGCAGATACGCAGTATTTT.

The J gene is TRBJ1-5, the V gene TRBV12-3 or TRBV12-4; TRBD1 matches 8 bases. V lost 8 bases and J lost 1; bases outside the gene matches: 4. This CDR3 has 14 amino acids. The CDR3 DNA reads TGTGCCAGCCACCGGACAGGGAGCAATCAGCCCCAGCATTTT. Amino acids: CASHRTGSNQPQHF.

This clonotype was seen repeatedly, ten times or more. The genes are TRBV7-2 and TRBJ2-1; 9 bases are a match to TRBD2. Looked up from germline, CDR1 is SGHTA and CDR2 is FQGNSA. The CDR3 extends over 14 amino acids. Trimming took 3 bases from V and 10 from J; bases not matched to a gene: 7. CDR3 loop: CASSLWRGGGEQFF. The CDR3 DNA reads TGTGCCAGCAGCTTGTGGCGGGGGGGAGGCGAGCAGTTCTTC.

This clonotype occurred many times. The chain has TRBV27 and TRBJ2-7; D possibly uses TRBD1 or TRBD2 (5 bases each). Trimming removed 5 bases from V and 3 bases from J, with 14 bases in between. There are 14 residues in the CDR3. Germline lookup yields CDR1 MNHEY and CDR2 SMNVEV (reference sequence). CDR3 protein: CASSPSRTSYEQYF. CDR3 in DNA: TGTGCCAGCAGTCCTAGCCGGACAAGCTACGAGCAGTACTTC.